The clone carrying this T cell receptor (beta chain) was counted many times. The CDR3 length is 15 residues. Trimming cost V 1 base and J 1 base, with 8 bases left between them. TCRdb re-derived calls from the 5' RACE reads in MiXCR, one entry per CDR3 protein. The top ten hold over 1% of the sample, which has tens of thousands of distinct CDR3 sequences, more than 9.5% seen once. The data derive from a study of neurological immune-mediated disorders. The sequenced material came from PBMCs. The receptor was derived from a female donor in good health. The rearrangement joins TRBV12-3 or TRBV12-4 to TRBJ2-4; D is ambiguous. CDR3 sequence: CASSLGNRAKNIQYF. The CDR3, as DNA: TGTGCCAGCAGTTTAGGGAATCGCGCCAAAAACATTCAGTACTTC.